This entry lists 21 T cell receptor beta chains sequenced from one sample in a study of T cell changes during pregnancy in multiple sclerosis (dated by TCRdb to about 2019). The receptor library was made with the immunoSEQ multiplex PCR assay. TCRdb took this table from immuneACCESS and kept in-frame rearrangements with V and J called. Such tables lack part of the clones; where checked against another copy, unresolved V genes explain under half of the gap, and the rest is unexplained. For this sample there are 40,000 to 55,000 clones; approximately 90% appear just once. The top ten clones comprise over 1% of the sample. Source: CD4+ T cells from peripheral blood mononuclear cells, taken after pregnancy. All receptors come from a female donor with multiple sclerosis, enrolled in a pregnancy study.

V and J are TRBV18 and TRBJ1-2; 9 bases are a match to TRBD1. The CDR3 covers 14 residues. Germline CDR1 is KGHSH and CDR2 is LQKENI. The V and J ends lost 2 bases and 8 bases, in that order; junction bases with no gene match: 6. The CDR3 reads CASSPGTGNGGYTF. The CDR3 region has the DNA TGTGCCAGCTCACCAGGGACAGGGAATGGCGGCTACACCTTC.

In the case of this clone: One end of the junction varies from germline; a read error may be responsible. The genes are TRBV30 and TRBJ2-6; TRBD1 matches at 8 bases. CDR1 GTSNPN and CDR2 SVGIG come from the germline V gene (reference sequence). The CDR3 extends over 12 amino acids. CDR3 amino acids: CGQGSGANVLTF. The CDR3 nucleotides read TGCGGACAGGGCTCTGGGGCCAACGTCCTGACTTTC.

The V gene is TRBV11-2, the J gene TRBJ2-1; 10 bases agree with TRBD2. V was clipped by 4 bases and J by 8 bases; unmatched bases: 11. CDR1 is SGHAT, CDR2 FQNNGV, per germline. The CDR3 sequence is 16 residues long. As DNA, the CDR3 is TGTGCCAGCAGCTCACCCTCTAGCGGGAGACGCTATGAGCAGTTCTTC. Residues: CASSSPSSGRRYEQFF.

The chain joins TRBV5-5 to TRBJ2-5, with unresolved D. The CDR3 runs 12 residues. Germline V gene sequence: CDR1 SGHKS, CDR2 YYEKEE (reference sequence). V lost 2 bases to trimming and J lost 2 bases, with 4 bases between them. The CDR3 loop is CASSFNQETQYF. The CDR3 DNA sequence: TGTGCCAGCAGCTTTAATCAAGAGACCCAGTACTTC. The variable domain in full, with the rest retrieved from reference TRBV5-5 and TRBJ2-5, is DAGVTQSPTHLIKTRGQQVTLRCSPISGHKSVSWYQQVLGQGPQFIFQYYEKEERGRGNFPDRFSARQFPNYSSELNVNALLLGDSALYLCASSFNQETQYFGPGTRLLVL.

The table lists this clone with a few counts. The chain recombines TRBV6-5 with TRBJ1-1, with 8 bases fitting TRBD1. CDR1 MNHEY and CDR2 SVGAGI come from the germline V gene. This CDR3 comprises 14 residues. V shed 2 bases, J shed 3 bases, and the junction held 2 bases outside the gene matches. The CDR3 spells CASSYQGADTEAFF. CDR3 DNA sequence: TGTGCCAGCAGTTACCAGGGGGCGGACACTGAAGCTTTCTTT.

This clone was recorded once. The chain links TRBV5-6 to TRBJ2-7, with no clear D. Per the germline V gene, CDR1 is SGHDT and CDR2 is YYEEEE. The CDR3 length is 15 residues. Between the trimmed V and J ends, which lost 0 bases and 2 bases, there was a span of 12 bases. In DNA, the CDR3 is TGTGCCAGCAGCTTGGTAGCTCTGAGCCCCTACGAGCAGTACTTC. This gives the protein CASSLVALSPYEQYF.

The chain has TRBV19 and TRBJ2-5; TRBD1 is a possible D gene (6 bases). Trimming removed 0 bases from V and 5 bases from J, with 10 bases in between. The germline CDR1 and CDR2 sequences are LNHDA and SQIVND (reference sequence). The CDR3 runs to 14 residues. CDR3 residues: CASSIDRGRETQYF. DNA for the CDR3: TGTGCCAGTAGTATAGACAGGGGTCGGGAGACCCAGTACTTC. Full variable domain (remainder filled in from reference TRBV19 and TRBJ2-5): DGGITQSPKYLFRKEGQNVTLSCEQNLNHDAMYWYRQDPGQGLRLIYYSQIVNDFQKGDIAEGYSVSREKKESFPLTVTSAQKNPTAFYLCASSIDRGRETQYFGPGTRLLVL.

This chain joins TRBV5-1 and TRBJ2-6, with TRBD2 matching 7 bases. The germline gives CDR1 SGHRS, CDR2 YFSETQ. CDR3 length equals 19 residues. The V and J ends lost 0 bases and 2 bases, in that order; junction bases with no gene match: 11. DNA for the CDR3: TGCGCCAGCAGCTTGGTGGTGGGCGGGAGTAGGGCTGGGGCCAACGTCCTGACTTTC. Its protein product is CASSLVVGGSRAGANVLTF. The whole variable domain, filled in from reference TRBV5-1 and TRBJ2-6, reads KAGVTQTPRYLIKTRGQQVTLSCSPISGHRSVSWYQQTPGQGLQFLFEYFSETQRNKGNFPGRFSGRQFSNSRSEMNVSTLELGDSALYLCASSLVVGGSRAGANVLTFGAGSRLTVL.

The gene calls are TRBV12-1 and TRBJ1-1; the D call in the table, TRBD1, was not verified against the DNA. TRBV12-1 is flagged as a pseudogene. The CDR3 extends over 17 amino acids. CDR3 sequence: CASSSQGTGERNTEAFF. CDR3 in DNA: TGTGCCAGCAGCTCGCAGGGGACAGGGGAGAGGAACACTGAAGCTTTCTTT.

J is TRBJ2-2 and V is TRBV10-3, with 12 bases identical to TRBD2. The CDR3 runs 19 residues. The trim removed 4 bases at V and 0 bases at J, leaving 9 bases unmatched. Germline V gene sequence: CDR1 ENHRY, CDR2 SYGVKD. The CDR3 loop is CAISGQLAGGSANTGELFF. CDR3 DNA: TGTGCCATCAGTGGCCAGCTAGCGGGAGGGTCCGCGAACACCGGGGAGCTGTTTTTT.

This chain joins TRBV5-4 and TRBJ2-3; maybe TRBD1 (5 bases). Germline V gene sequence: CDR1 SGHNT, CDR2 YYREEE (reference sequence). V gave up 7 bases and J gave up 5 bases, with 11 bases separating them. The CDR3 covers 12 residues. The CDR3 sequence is CASRSQGDTQYF. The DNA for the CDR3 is TGTGCCAGCCGATCCCAGGGAGATACGCAGTATTTT. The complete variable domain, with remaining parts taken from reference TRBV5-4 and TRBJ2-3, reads ETGVTQSPTHLIKTRGQQVTLRCSSQSGHNTVSWYQQALGQGPQFIFQYYREEENGRGNFPPRFSGLQFPNYSSELNVNALELDDSALYLCASRSQGDTQYFGPGTRLTVL.

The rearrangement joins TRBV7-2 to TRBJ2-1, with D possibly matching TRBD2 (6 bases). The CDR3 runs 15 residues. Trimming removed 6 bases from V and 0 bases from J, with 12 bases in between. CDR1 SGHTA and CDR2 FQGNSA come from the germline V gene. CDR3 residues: CASSPGENSYNEQFF. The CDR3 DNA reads TGTGCCAGCAGTCCGGGGGAGAACTCCTACAATGAGCAGTTCTTC.

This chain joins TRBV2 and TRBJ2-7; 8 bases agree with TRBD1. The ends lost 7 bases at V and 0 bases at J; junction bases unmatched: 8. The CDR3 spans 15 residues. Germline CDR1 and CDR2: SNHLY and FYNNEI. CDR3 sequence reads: CASNTGQASSYEQYF. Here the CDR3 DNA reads TGTGCCAGCAATACGGGACAGGCGAGCTCCTACGAGCAGTACTTC. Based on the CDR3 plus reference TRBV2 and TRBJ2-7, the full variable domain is EPEVTQTPSHQVTQMGQEVILRCVPISNHLYFYWYRQILGQKVEFLVSFYNNEISEKSEIFDDQFSVERPDGSNFTLKIRSTKLEDSAMYFCASNTGQASSYEQYFGPGTRLTVT.

In nucleotides, the CDR3 is TGTGCCAGCAGCTTAACCGGCGGGGGTTCCTACAATGAGCAGTTCTTC. Protein: CASSLTGGGSYNEQFF. The genes are TRBV7-3 and TRBJ2-1; 7 bases map to TRBD2. J lost 1 base, V lost 0 bases, and 3 bases had no gene match. The CDR3 consists of 16 residues. From germline, CDR1 is SGHTA and CDR2 FQGTGA.

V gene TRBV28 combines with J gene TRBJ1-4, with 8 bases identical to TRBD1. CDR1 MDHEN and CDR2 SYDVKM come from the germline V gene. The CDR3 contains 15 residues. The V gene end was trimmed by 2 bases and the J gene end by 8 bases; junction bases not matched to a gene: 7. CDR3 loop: CASSLRTGRGEKLFF. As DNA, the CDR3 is TGTGCCAGCAGTTTACGGACAGGGCGTGGGGAAAAACTGTTTTTT.

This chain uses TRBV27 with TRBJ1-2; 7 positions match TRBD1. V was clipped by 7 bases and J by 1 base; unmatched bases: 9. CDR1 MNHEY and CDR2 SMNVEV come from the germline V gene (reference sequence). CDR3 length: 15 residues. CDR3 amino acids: CASNPPTGNNYGYTF. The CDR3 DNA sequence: TGTGCCAGCAACCCCCCGACAGGGAATAACTATGGCTACACCTTC.

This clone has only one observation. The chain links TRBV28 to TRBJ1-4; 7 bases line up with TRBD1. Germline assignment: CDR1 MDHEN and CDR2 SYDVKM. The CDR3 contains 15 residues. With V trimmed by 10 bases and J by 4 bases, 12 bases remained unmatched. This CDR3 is CAIGIGTADNEKLFF. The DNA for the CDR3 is TGTGCCATCGGAATCGGGACAGCCGATAATGAAAAACTGTTTTTT.

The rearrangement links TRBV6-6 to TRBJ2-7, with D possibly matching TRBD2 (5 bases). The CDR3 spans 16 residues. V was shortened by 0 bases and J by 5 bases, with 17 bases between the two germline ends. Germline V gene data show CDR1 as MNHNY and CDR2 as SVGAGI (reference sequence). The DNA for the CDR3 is TGTGCCAGCAGTTACTCGAGGCAGGCACTAGGTAACGAGCAGTACTTC. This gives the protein CASSYSRQALGNEQYF.

The CDR3 DNA reads as TGTGCCAGCGGGACTAGCGGGACATCCGGGGAGCTGTTTTTT. Translated: CASGTSGTSGELFF. The chain joins TRBV6-4 to TRBJ2-2; 13 nucleotides match TRBD2. The junction had 3 bases not matched to a gene; V was cut back by 8 bases and J by 6 bases. The CDR3 runs to 14 residues. Germline loops: CDR1 MRHNA, CDR2 SNTAGT.

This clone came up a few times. DNA for the CDR3: TGCGCCAGCAGCTGGCCGACTAGCGGGAGTCGTGAGCAGTTCTTC. Translation: CASSWPTSGSREQFF. The chain recombines TRBV5-1 with TRBJ2-1; the match to TRBD2 covers 12 bases. The CDR3 runs to 15 residues. The V and J ends lost 3 bases and 9 bases, in that order; junction bases with no gene match: 7. CDR1 is SGHRS, CDR2 YFSETQ, per germline.

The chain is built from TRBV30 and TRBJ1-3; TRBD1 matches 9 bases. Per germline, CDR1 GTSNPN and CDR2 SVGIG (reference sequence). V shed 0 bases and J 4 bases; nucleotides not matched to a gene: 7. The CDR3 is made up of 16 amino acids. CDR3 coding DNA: TGTGCCTGGAGTGTACTACAGGGGGCCTTGGGAAACACCATATATTTT. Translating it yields CAWSVLQGALGNTIYF.